The T cell receptor beta chain under discussion was sequenced for a study of response to subunit inactivated influenza vaccine. Per germline, CDR1 MGHRA and CDR2 YSYEKL. Trimming at V came to 6 bases and at J to 3 bases, leaving 6 bases not matched to a gene. The CDR3 consists of 14 residues. This clonotype was picked up a small number of times. TCRdb ran MiXCR on the RT-PCR reads and lists one entry per CDR3 protein. The sample has some 570,000 distinct CDR3 sequences, about 11% seen once; the top ten hold 9.5% to 11%. These same records also appear under a second study, on T cells expressing NK-cell markers. That study reports: cDNA encoding TCR beta was synthesized via 5'RACE template switching incorporating UMIs. TCR beta repertoires came from sorted CD3+CD56+NKG2C+, CD3+CD56+NKG2C- and CD3+CD56-NKG2C+ T cells. With respect to HCMV, most of the eight sequenced donors were seropositive, and one was seronegative. Of the CD8+ T cell pool in more than 5 donors, about 1.0-7.0% was accounted for by dominant NKG2C+ clonotypes.

This TCR came from a man aged 50 to 59 who received an inactivated influenza vaccine. This rearrangement joins TRBV4-1 to TRBJ1-1; 8 bases are a match to TRBD1. This specimen was PBMCs from blood, taken on the day of vaccination. The CDR3 nucleotides read TGCGCCAGCAGGCGGGGACAGGCGGACACTGAAGCTTTCTTT. It yields the protein CASRRGQADTEAFF.